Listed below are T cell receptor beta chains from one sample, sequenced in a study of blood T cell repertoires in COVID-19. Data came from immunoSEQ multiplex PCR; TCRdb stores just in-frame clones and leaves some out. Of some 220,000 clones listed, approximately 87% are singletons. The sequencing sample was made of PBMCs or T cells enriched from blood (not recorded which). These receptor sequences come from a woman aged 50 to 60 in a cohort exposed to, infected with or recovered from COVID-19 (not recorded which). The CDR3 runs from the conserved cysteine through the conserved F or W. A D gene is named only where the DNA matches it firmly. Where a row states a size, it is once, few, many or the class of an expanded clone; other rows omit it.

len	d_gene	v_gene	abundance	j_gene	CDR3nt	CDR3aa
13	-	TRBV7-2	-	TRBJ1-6	TGTGCCAGCAGCTCTTACCCGGATTCACCCCTCCACTTT	CASSSYPDSPLHF
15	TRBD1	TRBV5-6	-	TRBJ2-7	TGTGCCAGCAGCTTGTATCGGACAGGGGTCCACGAGCAGTACTTC	CASSLYRTGVHEQYF
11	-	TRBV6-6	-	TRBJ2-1	TGTGCCAGCAGGATTCTAGATGAGCAGTTCTTC	CASRILDEQFF
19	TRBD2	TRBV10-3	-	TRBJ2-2	TGTGCCATCAGTGAGGCCCGACCGGGACTAGCGGCGAACACCGGGGAGCTGTTTTTT	CAISEARPGLAANTGELFF
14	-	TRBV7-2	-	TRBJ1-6	TGTGCCAGCAGCTTGGGGGGATATAATTCACCCCTCCACTTT	CASSLGGYNSPLHF
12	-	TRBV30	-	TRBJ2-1	TGTGCCTGGAGGTACAGCTACAATGAGCAGTTCTTC	CAWRYSYNEQFF
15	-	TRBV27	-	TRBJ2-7	TGTGCCAGCAGTTTATCCGGGTCTTTAATCTACGAGCAGTACTTC	CASSLSGSLIYEQYF
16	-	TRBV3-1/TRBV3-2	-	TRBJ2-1	TGTGCCAGCAGCGGCCTTCAGGGGCGGGGGTTCACTGAGCAGTTCTTC	CASSGLQGRGFTEQFF
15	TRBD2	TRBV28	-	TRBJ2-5	TGTGCCAGCAGTATCCCTAGCGGGGGTGGAGAGACCCAGTACTTC	CASSIPSGGGETQYF
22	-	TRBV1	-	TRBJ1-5	TGCACCAGCAGCCAAGATAAAAGTAGAGACAGGGGTATGAGTAGTAGCAATCAGCCCCAGCATTTT	CTSSQDKSRDRGMSSSNQPQHF
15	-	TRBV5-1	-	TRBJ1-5	TGCGCCAGCAGCTTGGCAGGACAAGCCGATCAGCCCCAGCATTTT	CASSLAGQADQPQHF
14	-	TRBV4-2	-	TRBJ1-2	TGTGCCAGCAGCCAAGGGACAGACAACTATGGCTACACCTTC	CASSQGTDNYGYTF
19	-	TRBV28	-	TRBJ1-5	TGTGCCAGCAGTTTAGATGTCCCGACAGGTCCTGATAGCAAACAGCCCCAGCATTTT	CASSLDVPTGPDSKQPQHF
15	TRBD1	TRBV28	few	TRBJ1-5	TGTGCCAGCAGTTCCGGGACAGGGAACAATCAGCCCCAGCATTTT	CASSSGTGNNQPQHF
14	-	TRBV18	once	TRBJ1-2	TGTGCCAGCTCACCGGCAGGGAACAACTATGGCTACACCTTC	CASSPAGNNYGYTF
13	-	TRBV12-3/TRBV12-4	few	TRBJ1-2	TGTGCCAGCACCACGGGATCTAACTATGGCTACACCTTC	CASTTGSNYGYTF
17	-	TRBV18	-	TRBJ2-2	TGTGCCAGCTCACCATACTCGCCCCAGGGGAACACCGGGGAGCTGTTTTTT	CASSPYSPQGNTGELFF